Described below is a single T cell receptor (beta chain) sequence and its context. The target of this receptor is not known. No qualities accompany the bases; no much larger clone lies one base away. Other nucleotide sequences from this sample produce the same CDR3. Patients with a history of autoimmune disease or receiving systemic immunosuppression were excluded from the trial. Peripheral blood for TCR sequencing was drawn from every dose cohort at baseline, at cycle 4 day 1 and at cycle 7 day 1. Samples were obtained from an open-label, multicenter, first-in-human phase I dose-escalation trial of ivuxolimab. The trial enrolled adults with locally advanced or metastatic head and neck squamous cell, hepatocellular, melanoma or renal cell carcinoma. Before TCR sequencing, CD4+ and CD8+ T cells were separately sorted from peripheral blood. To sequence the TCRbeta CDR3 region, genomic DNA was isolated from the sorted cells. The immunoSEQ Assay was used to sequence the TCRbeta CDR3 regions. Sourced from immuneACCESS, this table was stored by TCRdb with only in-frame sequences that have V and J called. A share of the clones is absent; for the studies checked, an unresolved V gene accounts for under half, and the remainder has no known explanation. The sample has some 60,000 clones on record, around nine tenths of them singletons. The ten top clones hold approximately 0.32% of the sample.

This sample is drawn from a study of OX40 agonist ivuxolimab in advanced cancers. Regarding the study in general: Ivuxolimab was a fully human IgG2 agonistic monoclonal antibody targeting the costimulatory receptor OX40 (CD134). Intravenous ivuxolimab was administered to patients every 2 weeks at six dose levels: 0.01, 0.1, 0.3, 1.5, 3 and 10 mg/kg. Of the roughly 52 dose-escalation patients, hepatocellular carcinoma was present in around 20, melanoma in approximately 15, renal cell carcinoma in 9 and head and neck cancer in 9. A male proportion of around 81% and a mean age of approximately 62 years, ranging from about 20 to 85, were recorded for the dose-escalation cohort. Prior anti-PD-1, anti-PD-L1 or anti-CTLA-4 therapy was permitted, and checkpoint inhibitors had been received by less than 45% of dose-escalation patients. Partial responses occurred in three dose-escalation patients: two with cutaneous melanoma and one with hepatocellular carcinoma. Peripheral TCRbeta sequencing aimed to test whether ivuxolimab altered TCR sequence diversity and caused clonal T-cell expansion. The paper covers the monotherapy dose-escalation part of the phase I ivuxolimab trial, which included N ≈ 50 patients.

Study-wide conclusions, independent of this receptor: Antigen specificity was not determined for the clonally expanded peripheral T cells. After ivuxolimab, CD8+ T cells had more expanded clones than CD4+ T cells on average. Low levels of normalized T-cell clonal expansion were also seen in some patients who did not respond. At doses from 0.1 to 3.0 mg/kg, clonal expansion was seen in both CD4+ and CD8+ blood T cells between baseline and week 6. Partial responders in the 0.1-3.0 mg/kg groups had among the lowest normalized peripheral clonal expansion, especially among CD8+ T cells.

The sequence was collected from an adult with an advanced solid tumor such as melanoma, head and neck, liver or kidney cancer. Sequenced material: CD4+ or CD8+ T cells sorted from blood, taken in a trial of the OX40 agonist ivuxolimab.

The sequence in DNA is TGTGCCAGCAGCTTTAACACCGGGGAGCTGTTTTTT. This gives the protein CASSFNTGELFF. The chain joins TRBV7-9 to TRBJ2-2, with the D segment identity uncertain. CDR1 SEHNR and CDR2 FQNEAQ were looked up in the germline V gene (reference sequence). Deletion took 3 bases off V and 2 bases off J, with a span of 1 base between the germline ends. From the cysteine through the phenylalanine, the CDR3 covers 12 amino acids. Of the read, only the CDR3 DNA is kept; its 36 bases are in frame from base 1.